The 30 T cell receptor beta chains below were found in one sample sequenced in a study of blood T cell repertoires in COVID-19. Produced via immunoSEQ multiplex PCR; TCRdb's table is partial and in-frame only. The table lists 100,000 to 150,000 clones, roughly 84% of them singletons, with around 13% in the top ten. Material for sequencing was peripheral blood. The receptors were gathered from a woman under 40 who had recovered from COVID-19.

This sequence joins TRBV2 and TRBJ1-5; a weak D match, TRBD1 (6 bases). Between the trimmed V and J ends, which lost 6 bases and 7 bases, there was a span of 13 bases. The CDR3 runs 13 residues. Germline V gene sequence: CDR1 SNHLY, CDR2 FYNNEI. The DNA of the CDR3 is TGTGCCAGCAGAGGGGACACGGTACAGCCCCAGCATTTT. Its protein is CASRGDTVQPQHF.

CDR3 nucleotides: TGTGCCTGGAGTGTACTATACCCGGGACTAGCGGGGGGGCTCTACGAGCAGTACTTC. Translated, it gives CAWSVLYPGLAGGLYEQYF. This chain links TRBV30 with TRBJ2-7, with 16 nucleotides matching TRBD2. V shed 0 bases, J shed 3 bases, and the junction held 11 bases outside the gene matches. Germline lookup yields CDR1 GTSNPN and CDR2 SVGIG (reference sequence). The CDR3 loop spans 19 amino acids.

The chain is built from TRBV2 and TRBJ1-2, with D possibly TRBD1 on 5 matching bases. CDR1 SNHLY and CDR2 FYNNEI come from the germline V gene. This CDR3 spans 14 amino acids. Between the trimmed V and J ends, which lost 6 bases and 10 bases, there was a span of 21 bases. The CDR3 DNA sequence: TGTGCCAGCAGCCTACTCAGGGCCTCCGGGCCCTACACCTTC. Its translation: CASSLLRASGPYTF.

This chain uses TRBV6-5 with TRBJ1-1; possibly TRBD1 for D (6 bases). Trimming left V 6 bases short and J 1 base short, with 12 bases between. In germline, CDR1 is MNHEY, CDR2 SVGAGI. CDR3 size: 14 residues. CDR3 DNA sequence: TGTGCCAGCAGCCCGACAGGTCCGAACACTGAAGCTTTCTTT. Translation gives CASSPTGPNTEAFF.

This sequence joins TRBV13 and TRBJ2-7; 8 bases align to TRBD1. J lost 7 bases, V lost 5 bases, and 10 bases had no gene match. This CDR3 has 14 residues. Germline lookup yields CDR1 PRHDT and CDR2 FYEKMQ (reference sequence). The CDR3 protein is CASSMGQEVGEQYF. The CDR3 region has the DNA TGTGCCAGCAGCATGGGACAGGAGGTGGGGGAGCAGTACTTC.

The chain couples TRBV6-5 to TRBJ1-6; no definite D call. Trimming removed 7 bases from V and 5 bases from J, with 15 bases in between. Germline values: CDR1 MNHEY, CDR2 SVGAGI. CDR3 length: 15 residues. CDR3 in DNA: TGTGCCAGCACCTTACAAGAGGGAAATAATTCACCCCTCCACTTT. This sequence encodes CASTLQEGNNSPLHF.

CDR3 residues: CAIKGDLASSVEQFF. The CDR3 bases are TGTGCCATCAAGGGAGACCTAGCGTCGTCGGTTGAGCAGTTCTTC. The rearrangement joins TRBV10-3 to TRBJ2-1, with D maybe TRBD2 (6 bases). The V gene's germline CDR1 is ENHRY and CDR2 SYGVKD. V lost 7 bases and J lost 9, with 22 bases in between. CDR3 length equals 15 residues.

This clone appeared once. V is TRBV7-9 and J is TRBJ1-5, with TRBD1 as a possible D gene (5 bases). CDR3 length: 15 residues. Per the germline V gene, CDR1 is SEHNR and CDR2 is FQNEAQ (reference sequence). V was pared by 8 bases and J by 4 bases, with 18 bases between. The CDR3 DNA reads TGTGCCAGCTCCGCCGGGGGTCTAATAAATCAGCCCCAGCATTTT. Translated: CASSAGGLINQPQHF.

The chain carries TRBV13 and TRBJ2-1; 14 bases match TRBD2. V dropped 4 bases and J dropped 4; count of bases not matched to a gene: 9. Germline CDR1 and CDR2: PRHDT and FYEKMQ (reference sequence). The CDR3 spans 18 residues. In DNA, the CDR3 is TGTGCCAGCAGCTCCGGACTAGCGGGGGGTCTCCTGTACAATGAGCAGTTCTTC. Translated, it gives CASSSGLAGGLLYNEQFF.

This clone was seen more than once but under ten times. This sequence joins TRBV5-1 and TRBJ2-2, with D perhaps matching TRBD2 (5 bases). Trimming cost V 4 bases and J 5 bases, with 15 bases left between them. Germline CDR1 is SGHRS and CDR2 is YFSETQ. The CDR3 runs to 15 residues. The CDR3 sequence is CASSPDDEGTGELFF. The CDR3 DNA is TGCGCCAGCAGCCCGGACGATGAGGGAACCGGGGAGCTGTTTTTT.

This sequence joins TRBV7-9 and TRBJ1-1, with a tentative D call TRBD1 (5 bases). The CDR3 covers 14 residues. V lost 2 bases to trimming and J lost 11 bases, with 18 bases between them. Germline values: CDR1 SEHNR, CDR2 FQNEAQ (reference sequence). The CDR3 here is CASSLYQGDPGAFF. The DNA for the CDR3 is TGTGCCAGCAGCTTATATCAAGGGGATCCAGGGGCTTTCTTT.

The J gene is TRBJ2-7, the V gene TRBV29-1, with 10 bases that match TRBD1. CDR1 SQVTM and CDR2 ANQGSEA come from the germline V gene. CDR3 size: 12 residues. Germline trimming cut 6 bases from V and 6 bases from J; bases unmatched to any gene: 5. CDR3 coding DNA: TGCAGCGTGGAGAGGGACAGGGGCGAGCAGTACTTC. Translation gives CSVERDRGEQYF.

This clone occurred once. This chain connects TRBV2 to TRBJ2-5; 10 bases agree with TRBD1. The germline CDR1 and CDR2 sequences are SNHLY and FYNNEI. V shed 5 bases, J shed 5 bases, and the junction held 8 bases outside the gene matches. This CDR3 is 15 amino acids long. Here the CDR3 DNA reads TGTGCCAGCAGTAAGGACAGGGGGACACAGGAGACCCAGTACTTC. Translated, it gives CASSKDRGTQETQYF.

The chain joins TRBV5-4 to TRBJ1-1, with D possibly TRBD1 on 6 matching bases. Germline loops: CDR1 SGHNT, CDR2 YYREEE (reference sequence). V was trimmed by 5 bases and J by 4 bases, leaving 12 bases between them. The CDR3 is 13 residues long. The CDR3 nucleotides read TGTGCCAGCAGGATACAGGGTTTCACTGAAGCTTTCTTT. This encodes CASRIQGFTEAFF.

This clone has just one count. This chain uses TRBV7-9 with TRBJ1-1, with D maybe TRBD1 (5 bases). Germline V gives CDR1 SEHNR, CDR2 FQNEAQ (reference sequence). The CDR3 runs to 14 residues. V was clipped by 3 bases and J by 5 bases, with 13 bases between them. CDR3 protein: CASSFSGGGTEAFF. CDR3 bases: TGTGCCAGCAGCTTTTCGGGGGGAGGTACTGAAGCTTTCTTT.

This clone is a singleton in its sample. The rearrangement links TRBV7-9 to TRBJ1-2; D remains unclear. CDR1 and CDR2 from the germline V gene are SEHNR and FQNEAQ (reference sequence). Trimming pared 3 bases from V and 7 bases from J, leaving 15 bases between. The CDR3 is 14 amino acids. CDR3 sequence: CASSFEQIRGGYTF. The CDR3 DNA reads as TGTGCCAGCAGCTTCGAGCAAATACGTGGTGGCTACACCTTC.

The chain recombines TRBV12-5 with TRBJ2-5, with 8 bases fitting TRBD2. The CDR3 is 13 amino acids. Germline lookup yields CDR1 LGHNT and CDR2 FRNRAP. The ends lost 7 bases at V and 4 bases at J; junction bases unmatched: 5. The chain's CDR3 is CASVGAGGETQYF. The CDR3, as DNA: TGTGCTAGTGTCGGGGCGGGAGGAGAGACCCAGTACTTC. Full variable domain (rest looked up from reference TRBV12-5 and TRBJ2-5): DARVTQTPRHKVTEMGQEVTMRCQPILGHNTVFWYRQTMMQGLELLAYFRNRAPLDDSGMPKDRFSAEMPDATLATLKIQPSEPRDSAVYFCASVGAGGETQYFGPGTRLLVL.

The chain employs TRBV6-1 and TRBJ2-7; TRBD1 matches 8 bases. This CDR3 is built from 19 residues. CDR1 and CDR2 (germline): MNHNS, SASEGT. The ends lost 2 bases at V and 7 bases at J; junction bases unmatched: 22. The CDR3 DNA reads TGTGCCAGCAGTGAACGGGCGCGGGACAGGTCCCGAAGGGTCGGTGAGCAGTACTTC. Encoded protein: CASSERARDRSRRVGEQYF.

V is TRBV3-1 (or the pseudogene TRBV3-2) and J is TRBJ1-2; TRBD1 might be the D (6 bases). CDR1 and CDR2 (germline): LGHDT, YNNKEL (reference sequence). V was clipped by 4 bases and J by 4 bases, with 13 bases between them. CDR3 size: 14 residues. CDR3 nucleotides: TGTGCCAGCAGCCGAAGGACAGAATTCTATGGCTACACCTTC. Translated, it gives CASSRRTEFYGYTF.

The chain uses TRBV6-6 and TRBJ1-2, with 7 bases fitting TRBD1. Germline CDR1 MNHNY, CDR2 SVGAGI (reference sequence). V dropped 5 bases and J dropped 0; count of bases not matched to a gene: 18. The CDR3 sequence is 19 residues long. The CDR3 nucleotides read TGTGCCAGCAGTCCAACCCCCGGGACAGATCTGTTAGCTAACTATGGCTACACCTTC. Its translation is CASSPTPGTDLLANYGYTF.

The chain combines TRBV19 with TRBJ2-7; D gene uncertain. V dropped 3 bases and J dropped 6 bases, with 9 bases sitting between them. The CDR3 is 12 residues long. Per the germline V gene, CDR1 is LNHDA and CDR2 is SQIVND (reference sequence). The CDR3, as DNA: TGTGCCAGTAGTATGGGCCACCGCGAGCAGTACTTC. Protein product: CASSMGHREQYF.

The rearrangement joins TRBV5-4 to TRBJ1-4, with a weak D call TRBD1 (5 bases). CDR1 and CDR2 (germline): SGHNT, YYREEE (reference sequence). The CDR3 spans 13 residues. The V end was cut by 4 bases, the J end by 11 bases, with 15 bases between. The CDR3 protein is CASSPGGDEKLFF. The CDR3 DNA sequence: TGTGCCAGCAGCCCCGGGGGAGACGAGAAACTGTTTTTT.

The chain links TRBV27 to TRBJ2-1, with 8 bases matching TRBD2. CDR1 and CDR2 from the germline V gene are MNHEY and SMNVEV (reference sequence). The V gene end was trimmed by 1 base and the J gene end by 0 bases; junction bases not matched to a gene: 5. The CDR3 is made up of 17 amino acids. CDR3 nucleotides: TGTGCCAGCAGTTTATGGGGGAGCGGGAGCTCCTACAATGAGCAGTTCTTC. Translation: CASSLWGSGSSYNEQFF.

The chain recombines TRBV12-3 or TRBV12-4 with TRBJ1-1; D may be TRBD1 (6 bases). The CDR3 contains 13 residues. V gave up 7 bases and J gave up 1 base, with 10 bases separating them. The CDR3 sequence: CASKQTGNTEAFF. CDR3 nucleotides: TGTGCCAGCAAACAGACAGGGAACACTGAAGCTTTCTTT.

This sequence joins TRBV5-1 and TRBJ1-4; D is possibly TRBD1 (6 bases). The CDR3 is 14 residues long. The germline V gene has CDR1 SGHRS and CDR2 YFSETQ. The V end was cut by 0 bases, the J end by 10 bases, with 13 bases between. CDR3 in DNA: TGCGCCAGCAGCTTGGACCAGGGGTTTGGAAAACTGTTTTTT. Translating it yields CASSLDQGFGKLFF.

This clone appeared a single time. The V call is TRBV29-1, the J call TRBJ1-4, with a possible D match to TRBD1 (5 bases). Germline CDR1 reads SQVTM; CDR2 reads ANQGSEA. CDR3 length equals 14 residues. V dropped 4 bases and J dropped 4 bases, with 13 bases sitting between them. The CDR3 reads CSVVIRGINEKLFF. The CDR3 bases are TGCAGCGTTGTCATACGGGGGATTAATGAAAAACTGTTTTTT.

The chain uses TRBV18 and TRBJ1-3, with TRBD1 identical over 8 bases. CDR1 and CDR2 from the germline V gene are KGHSH and LQKENI. The length of the CDR3 is 15 residues. The V segment lost 3 bases and the J segment 1 base; nucleotides outside the gene matches: 2. CDR3 residues: CASSPQGASGNTIYF. Written as DNA, the CDR3 is TGTGCCAGCTCACCGCAGGGGGCGTCTGGAAACACCATATATTTT.

V is TRBV27 and J is TRBJ2-7; 7 bases are a match to TRBD2. Germline CDR1 and CDR2: MNHEY and SMNVEV (reference sequence). The J segment lost 0 bases and the V segment lost 4 bases, leaving 6 bases of the junction unmatched. This CDR3 is built from 15 residues. The CDR3 sequence is CASSWGGVGSYEQYF. The CDR3 bases are TGTGCCAGCAGTTGGGGGGGGGTCGGCTCCTACGAGCAGTACTTC.

A single count supports this clone. This chain joins TRBV2 and TRBJ1-6; D is perhaps TRBD1 (6 bases). Germline V lookup: CDR1 SNHLY, CDR2 FYNNEI. The CDR3 runs 13 residues. V was shortened by 11 bases and J by 10 bases, with 18 bases between the two germline ends. The CDR3 nucleotides read TGTGCCGTAAATAACAGGGACGGCTCACCCCTCCACTTT. This translates into CAVNNRDGSPLHF.

This chain connects TRBV7-9 to TRBJ2-2; D not resolved. The V end was cut by 5 bases, the J end by 8 bases, with 9 bases between. CDR3 length: 12 residues. Per germline, CDR1 SEHNR and CDR2 FQNEAQ (reference sequence). CDR3 DNA sequence: TGTGCCAGCAGCCTCCTTTTGGGGGAGCTGTTTTTT. Its protein is CASSLLLGELFF.